A selection of T cell receptor beta chains follows, all from one sample in a study of regulatory T cells in long-lasting Graves disease. TCRdb reprocessed the multiplex PCR reads with MiXCR, giving one entry per CDR3 protein. The sample holds under 800,000 distinct CDR3 sequences; under 20% are singletons and the top ten take under 20%. This sample was shared with a second study, whose subject was T cells in Graves' hyperthyroidism and ophthalmopathy.

The sequenced sample was peripheral blood mononuclear cells (PBMCs), obtained at new diagnosis, from a patient treated with antithyroid drugs. The receptors derive from a woman aged 25-40 years with Graves disease. Both conserved end residues are part of each CDR3. Each record gives: J gene, clone size, V gene, D gene, CDR3 DNA, CDR3 protein. A D gene is named only where the DNA matches it firmly. Not all rows give a size; the values are once, few, many and, for expanded clones, a class.

TRBJ2-3,few,TRBV29-1,-,TGCAGCGTTGTCCGGGGGCCTAGCACAGATACGCAGTATTTT,CSVVRGPSTDTQYF
TRBJ2-2,many,TRBV11-1,-,TGTGCCAGCAACCCGACGGGACTCGGGGAGCTGTTTTTT,CASNPTGLGELFF
TRBJ1-1,many,TRBV2,-,TGTGCCAGCAGTCTACGGGATGACCGGAACGGAGCTTTCTTT,CASSLRDDRNGAFF
TRBJ2-7,many,TRBV11-2,-,TGTGCCAGCAGCCGGATAAGGGTAGCCTACGAGCAGTACTTC,CASSRIRVAYEQYF
TRBJ2-6,many,TRBV7-9,-,TGTGCCAGCAGCTTAGGAGGACGGGGAGGTGGGGCCAACGTCCTGACTTTC,CASSLGGRGGGANVLTF
TRBJ2-1,-,TRBV4-2,TRBD2,TGTGCCAGCAGCCAGATGGGGGGGAGCCTAAATGAGCAGTTCTTC,CASSQMGGSLNEQFF
TRBJ2-1,-,TRBV20-1,TRBD2,TGCAGTGCTAGAGAATCTAGCGGGAGGAAGAATGAGCAGTTCTTC,CSARESSGRKNEQFF
TRBJ2-7,few,TRBV6-1,-,TGTGCCAGCAACAGCAGGGGTACTCTATACAAGCAGTACTTC,CASNSRGTLYKQYF
TRBJ2-5,many,TRBV28,TRBD1,TGTGCCAGCAGGGGACAGGGTGAGGTGACCCAGTACTTC,CASRGQGEVTQYF
TRBJ2-2,-,TRBV19,-,TGTGCCAGTAGTATTCGTCCGAACACCGGGGAGCTGTTTTTT,CASSIRPNTGELFF
TRBJ2-5,many,TRBV30,-,TGTGCCTGGAGTGTACGGATGGCCCAGTACTTC,CAWSVRMAQYF
TRBJ2-1,-,TRBV27,-,TGTGCCAGCCTCTCGCCGTATGAGCAGTTCTTC,CASLSPYEQFF
TRBJ2-1,few,TRBV6-2/TRBV6-3,-,TGTGCCAGCAGTGGGAGGGGGGGCGGAAACTACAATGAGCAGTTCTTC,CASSGRGGGNYNEQFF
TRBJ1-5,many,TRBV6-2/TRBV6-3,-,TGTGCCAGCAGTTACTCGATTCAGGGCAAGCCCCAGCATTTT,CASSYSIQGKPQHF
TRBJ1-6,-,TRBV9,-,TGTGCCAGCAGCGCCCCATTGGTCCCAAATTCACCCCTCCACTTT,CASSAPLVPNSPLHF
TRBJ2-2,-,TRBV9,TRBD1,TGTGCCAGCAGCGTTGGGACAGGGAAAACCGGGGAGCTGTTTTTT,CASSVGTGKTGELFF
TRBJ2-3,many,TRBV12-3/TRBV12-4,TRBD2,TGTGCCAGCAGTCTCAGACTAGCAAGGACAGATACGCAGTATTTT,CASSLRLARTDTQYF
TRBJ2-1,many,TRBV28,TRBD1,TGTGCCAGCAGTCCAGGGACAGGGGATGAGCAGTTCTTC,CASSPGTGDEQFF
TRBJ1-1,many,TRBV6-2/TRBV6-3,-,TGTGCCAGCAGTTACCTCCAGGCGAACACTGAAGCTTTCTTT,CASSYLQANTEAFF
TRBJ1-1,-,TRBV6-1,TRBD1,TGTGCCAGCAGTGACCGACAGGGAGAAGCTTTCTTT,CASSDRQGEAFF
TRBJ2-7,many,TRBV28,TRBD2,TGTGCCAGCAGGGGGAGCGGGAAAAACTACGAGCAGTACTTC,CASRGSGKNYEQYF
TRBJ2-7,many,TRBV15,-,TGTGCCTCGGGGGAGGGGGGAGACTACGAGCAGTACTTC,CASGEGGDYEQYF
TRBJ1-6,once,TRBV19,-,TGTGCCAGTACGGGCAGCCATAGTTCACCCCTCCACTTT,CASTGSHSSPLHF
TRBJ1-5,-,TRBV3-1,-,TGTGCCAGCAGCCGCGGAGGGCATAATCAGCCCCAGCATTTT,CASSRGGHNQPQHF
TRBJ1-2,many,TRBV28,-,TGTGCCAGCAGTTACCCTACGGGGTTGTTCGGGGGCTACACCTTC,CASSYPTGLFGGYTF
TRBJ2-7,-,TRBV5-1,TRBD1,TGCGCCAGCAGCTTAAGGACAGGGACGGCGGACGAGCAGTACTTC,CASSLRTGTADEQYF
TRBJ1-1,few,TRBV3-1,-,TGTGCCAGCAGCCGCCCTAGATCGAATCTGCGGGTGAACACTGAAGCTTTCTTT,CASSRPRSNLRVNTEAFF
TRBJ2-7,once,TRBV18,-,TGTGCCAGCTCACCAACCCGTTTAAACGAGCAGTACTTC,CASSPTRLNEQYF
TRBJ2-1,many,TRBV2,-,TGTGCCAGCAGCCTACTAGACTACAATGAGCAGTTCTTC,CASSLLDYNEQFF
TRBJ1-1,many,TRBV20-1,-,TGCAGTGCTAGTGGGGAGGGAGGCCCAAACACTGAAGCTTTCTTT,CSASGEGGPNTEAFF
TRBJ2-7,many,TRBV28,-,TGTGCCAGCAGTTTGGGGCCATCCTACGAGCAGTACTTC,CASSLGPSYEQYF
TRBJ1-1,few,TRBV29-1,TRBD1,TGCAGCGATGGACAGGGCAACACTGAAGCTTTCTTT,CSDGQGNTEAFF
TRBJ2-3,many,TRBV28,-,TGTGCCAGCAGTTTATCAGGGACTCGGACCACAGATACGCAGTATTTT,CASSLSGTRTTDTQYF
TRBJ2-5,many,TRBV9,TRBD2,TGTGCCAGCAGTGGAAGCGCACCGGGACTAGGACAAGAGACCCAGTACTTC,CASSGSAPGLGQETQYF
TRBJ1-2,-,TRBV11-1,TRBD1,TGTGCCAGCAGCGGGGGGACAGTCTACACCTTC,CASSGGTVYTF
TRBJ2-1,many,TRBV2,TRBD1,TGTGCCAGCGGGACAGGGGTCAACAATGAGCAGTTCTTC,CASGTGVNNEQFF
TRBJ2-3,-,TRBV11-2,-,TGTGCCAGCAGCTTAGAGGGAATTTGGGATACGCAGTATTTT,CASSLEGIWDTQYF
TRBJ1-1,-,TRBV28,-,TGTGCCAGCAGTTTAATTATTGGGGCCGAGGTTTTCTTT,CASSLIIGAEVFF
TRBJ2-6,-,TRBV12-3/TRBV12-4,-,TGTGCCAGCAGTTCGAACACAGGAGGCTCTAGGGCCAACGTCCTGACTTTC,CASSSNTGGSRANVLTF